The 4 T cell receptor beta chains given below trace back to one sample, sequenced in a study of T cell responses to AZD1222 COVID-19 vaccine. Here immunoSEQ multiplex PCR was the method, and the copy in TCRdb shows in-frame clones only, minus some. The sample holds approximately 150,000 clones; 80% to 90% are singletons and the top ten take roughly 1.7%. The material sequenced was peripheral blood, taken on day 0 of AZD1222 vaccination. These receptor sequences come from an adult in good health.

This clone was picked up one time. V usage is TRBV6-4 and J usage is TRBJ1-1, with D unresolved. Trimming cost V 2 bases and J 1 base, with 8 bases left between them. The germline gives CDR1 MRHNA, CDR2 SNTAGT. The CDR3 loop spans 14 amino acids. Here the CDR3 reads CASSDLAGNTEAFF. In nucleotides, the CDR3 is TGTGCCAGCAGTGACCTGGCGGGGAACACTGAAGCTTTCTTT.

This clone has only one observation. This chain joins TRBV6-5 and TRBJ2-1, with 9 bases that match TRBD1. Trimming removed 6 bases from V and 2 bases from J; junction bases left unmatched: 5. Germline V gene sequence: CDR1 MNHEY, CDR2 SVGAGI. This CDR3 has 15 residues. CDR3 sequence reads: CASRPGQGTYNEQFF. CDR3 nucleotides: TGTGCCAGCAGACCGGGACAGGGTACCTACAATGAGCAGTTCTTC.

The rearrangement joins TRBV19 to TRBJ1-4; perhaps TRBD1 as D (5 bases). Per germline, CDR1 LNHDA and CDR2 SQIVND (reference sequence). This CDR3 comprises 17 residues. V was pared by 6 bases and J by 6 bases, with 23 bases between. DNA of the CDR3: TGTGCCAGTAGCTTTATGGGGCAGCCTAAGCGAGATGAAAAACTGTTTTTT. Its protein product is CASSFMGQPKRDEKLFF.

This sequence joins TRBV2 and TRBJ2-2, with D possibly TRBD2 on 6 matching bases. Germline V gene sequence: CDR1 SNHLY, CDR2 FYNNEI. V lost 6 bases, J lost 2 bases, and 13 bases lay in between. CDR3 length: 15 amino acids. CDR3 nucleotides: TGTGCCAGCAGAGACTCCGGGACTAACACCGGGGAGCTGTTTTTT. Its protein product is CASRDSGTNTGELFF.